This T cell receptor (beta chain) was obtained from a study of blood T cell repertoires in COVID-19. Study overall: Donors in the United States, Italy and Spain gave samples during acute or convalescent COVID-19. T cells, B-cell-depleted T cells, or PBMCs supplied cDNA or gDNA.

In its sample, this clone was seen a few times. Profiled with immunoSEQ multiplex PCR; TCRdb holds only in-frame clones, not every one. Of some 300,000 clones listed, 86% are singletons. Enrolment of Seattle patients took place during active infection, and they were followed longitudinally. This CDR3 spans 11 amino acids. Trimming left V 5 bases short and J 5 bases short, with 6 bases between. Germline CDR1 and CDR2: LNHDA and SQIVND (reference sequence). The gene calls are TRBV19 and TRBJ1-2; possible D gene TRBD1, 5 bases. The sample consisted of peripheral blood. The receptor was isolated from a woman between 65 and 79 years old with COVID-19, enrolled during active disease. DNA for the CDR3: TGTGCCAGTAGTGCAGGGTATGGCTACACCTTC. Protein sequence: CASSAGYGYTF.